These 29 T cell receptor beta chains came from one sample sequenced in a study of blood T cells in healthy people across ages. The use of a sample-barcoded 5' primer and a J-beta primer mix characterized a second PCR of about 7 to 12 cycles. TCRdb called the 5' RACE reads again in MiXCR, with one record for every CDR3 protein. The sample lists around 1,000,000 distinct CDR3 sequences, under 30% occurring once. The data also belong to a second study, concerning T cells of mothers and their children.

Sample: blood. All receptors derive from a girl aged 2 to 9 in good health.

The sample holds a few counts of this clonotype. This sequence joins TRBV4-3 and TRBJ2-3; D not resolved. The CDR3 has 13 amino acids. Trimming stripped 0 bases from V and 4 bases from J, with 5 bases between. CDR1 LGHNA and CDR2 YSLEER come from the germline V gene. CDR3 protein: CASSQELADTQYF. The CDR3 coding sequence is TGCGCCAGCAGCCAAGAGCTGGCAGATACGCAGTATTTT.

This clonotype occurred a few times. The V gene is TRBV20-1, the J gene TRBJ2-7, with 11 nucleotides matching TRBD2. J gave up 5 bases and V 6 bases, and 9 bases lay outside the gene matches. From germline, CDR1 is DFQATT and CDR2 SNEGSKA (reference sequence). This CDR3 is 14 amino acids long. The CDR3 loop is CSAKLLAGENEQYF. DNA for the CDR3: TGCAGTGCCAAATTACTAGCGGGAGAGAACGAGCAGTACTTC.

The chain carries TRBV10-3 and TRBJ2-1; 10 bases match TRBD2. The germline V gene has CDR1 ENHRY and CDR2 SYGVKD. J lost 5 bases, V lost 4 bases, and 8 bases had no gene match. The CDR3 totals 16 residues. The CDR3 DNA sequence: TGTGCCATCAGTGGAAGCGGGAGGGCCCTCAACAATGAGCAGTTCTTC. Protein sequence: CAISGSGRALNNEQFF.

This clonotype was seen a few times. The chain carries TRBV20-1 and TRBJ2-5; D gene ambiguous. Germline V gives CDR1 DFQATT, CDR2 SNEGSKA (reference sequence). V shed 5 bases and J shed 5 bases, with 12 bases lying between them. The CDR3 is 12 amino acids. Written as DNA, the CDR3 is TGCAGTGCTGAGCAAGGACGGGAGACCCAGTACTTC. Translation: CSAEQGRETQYF.

This sequence joins TRBV29-1 and TRBJ2-5; 7 bases match TRBD2. Trimming cost V 8 bases and J 2 bases; bases outside gene matches: 14. CDR3 length: 15 residues. Germline V gives CDR1 SQVTM, CDR2 ANQGSEA. The CDR3 here is CSYEWGGTEQETQYF. As DNA, the CDR3 is TGCAGCTACGAATGGGGGGGAACAGAGCAAGAGACCCAGTACTTC.

The rearrangement uses TRBV2 and TRBJ2-4; no firm D call. The V gene lost 0 bases and the J gene lost 1 base, with 13 bases spanning the gap. This CDR3 is built from 17 residues. CDR1 is SNHLY, CDR2 FYNNEI, per germline. Here the CDR3 reads CASSEALRRFAKNIQYF. For the CDR3, the DNA is TGTGCCAGCAGTGAAGCGCTTCGCAGGTTCGCCAAAAACATTCAGTACTTC.

This clonotype has only a few counts. The chain carries TRBV10-3 and TRBJ2-1; no firm D call. With 0 bases removed from V and 6 bases from J, the gap between germline ends came to 3 bases. This CDR3 comprises 12 residues. Germline values: CDR1 ENHRY, CDR2 SYGVKD. CDR3 amino acids: CAISESSNEQFF. The CDR3 DNA reads as TGTGCCATCAGTGAGTCTAGCAATGAGCAGTTCTTC.

The chain uses TRBV7-9 and TRBJ1-4; no clear D. Germline values: CDR1 SEHNR, CDR2 FQNEAQ (reference sequence). Trimming left V 0 bases short and J 11 bases short, with 22 bases between. The length of the CDR3 is 17 residues. CDR3 bases: TGTGCCAGCAGCTTAGCGTACGCCCCGGGCCATCCCGGGAAACTGTTTTTT. It yields the protein CASSLAYAPGHPGKLFF.

This chain links TRBV4-1 with TRBJ2-5, with TRBD2 matching 8 bases. Looked up from germline, CDR1 is MGHRA and CDR2 is YSYEKL. V was clipped by 3 bases and J by 2 bases; unmatched bases: 11. The CDR3 loop spans 17 amino acids. The CDR3 nucleotides read TGCGCCAGCAGCCACATATCGACTAGCGCTCCTCAAGAGACCCAGTACTTC. Translating it yields CASSHISTSAPQETQYF.

This clonotype came up a few times. This chain connects TRBV4-2 to TRBJ2-5, with unresolved D. The DNA end lines up better with TRBJ2-1; the J call may be wrong. This CDR3 has 15 residues. Germline values: CDR1 LGHNA, CDR2 YNFKEQ. CDR3 in amino acids: CASSPTTPGYNEQFF. The CDR3 DNA reads as TGTGCCAGCAGTCCGACGACGCCAGGATACAATGAGCAGTTCTTC.

This clonotype showed up just once. This chain links TRBV20-1 with TRBJ2-4; a weak D match, TRBD1 (6 bases). CDR3 length equals 15 residues. V lost 6 bases and J 5 bases, leaving 20 bases between the germline ends. The germline CDR1 and CDR2 sequences are DFQATT and SNEGSKA (reference sequence). CDR3 sequence reads: CSAPSVQGPQNIQYF. The CDR3 DNA reads as TGCAGTGCCCCCTCAGTACAGGGTCCACAAAACATTCAGTACTTC.

This clonotype was seen only a few times. The J gene is TRBJ2-1, the V gene TRBV6-5; D is unclear. Trimming took off 0 bases at V and 7 bases at J, with 7 bases between the two ends. CDR1 is MNHEY, CDR2 SVGAGI, per germline. The CDR3 is 13 amino acids. CDR3 nucleotide sequence: TGTGCCAGCAGTTACTCCACCTCAAATGAGCAGTTCTTC. Translated, it gives CASSYSTSNEQFF.

This clonotype was found many times. The chain joins TRBV3-1 to TRBJ2-5; D not resolved. Germline CDR1 LGHDT, CDR2 YNNKEL (reference sequence). This CDR3 has 12 amino acids. Trimming took 5 bases from V and 5 from J, leaving 9 bases between them. Written as DNA, the CDR3 is TGTGCCAGCAGCTTAAGGCGGGAGACCCAGTACTTC. Translation gives CASSLRRETQYF.

This clonotype was found many times. This chain uses TRBV9 with TRBJ2-7; D gene ambiguous. Between the trimmed V and J ends, which lost 0 bases and 4 bases, there was a span of 11 bases. Germline CDR1 and CDR2: SGDLS and YYNGEE. The CDR3 runs 14 residues. This CDR3 is CASSVDASPYEQYF. CDR3 DNA sequence: TGTGCCAGCAGCGTAGATGCCAGCCCATACGAGCAGTACTTC. Full variable domain (missing parts from reference TRBV9 and TRBJ2-7): DSGVTQTPKHLITATGQRVTLRCSPRSGDLSVYWYQQSLDQGLQFLIQYYNGEERAKGNILERFSAQQFPDLHSELNLSSLELGDSALYFCASSVDASPYEQYFGPGTRLTVT.

The gene calls are TRBV25-1 and TRBJ2-5, with D perhaps TRBD2 (5 bases). From germline, CDR1 is MGHDK and CDR2 SYGVNS. This CDR3 region has 14 residues. V was clipped by 0 bases and J by 5 bases, with 10 bases between them. The chain's CDR3 is CASSEYSGWETQYF. The CDR3 DNA reads as TGTGCCAGCAGTGAATATTCGGGATGGGAGACCCAGTACTTC.

This clonotype has at least ten counts. V usage is TRBV7-2 and J usage is TRBJ2-5; the D gene is possibly TRBD2 (5 bases). Trimming left V 4 bases short and J 1 base short, with 13 bases between. Germline assignment: CDR1 SGHTA and CDR2 FQGNSA. CDR3 length: 15 residues. The CDR3 coding sequence is TGTGCCAGCAGCTCCGAACCCCGGGGCCAAGAGACCCAGTACTTC. Translation: CASSSEPRGQETQYF.

CDR3 DNA sequence: TGTGCCAGCAGCGTCCCTCAGGGGTGGGAGACCCAGTACTTC. Protein: CASSVPQGWETQYF. The V and J genes are TRBV7-8 and TRBJ2-1, with D perhaps matching TRBD1 (6 bases). The DNA end lines up better with TRBJ2-5; the J call may be wrong. The CDR3 is 14 amino acids. CDR1 and CDR2 from the germline V gene are SGHVS and FQNEAQ.

The rearrangement links TRBV7-2 to TRBJ2-5, with 8 bases identical to TRBD2. The CDR3 has 14 amino acids. Germline trimming cut 2 bases from V and 4 bases from J; bases unmatched to any gene: 3. Germline V gene lookup returns CDR1 SGHTA and CDR2 FQGNSA. CDR3 DNA: TGTGCCAGCAGCTTACGGACTAGCCGAGAGACCCAGTACTTC. Translated: CASSLRTSRETQYF.

This rearrangement joins TRBV12-3 or TRBV12-4 to TRBJ2-1, with 12 bases matching TRBD2. The closer fit of TRBJ2-5 to the DNA end suggests the J call may be wrong. This CDR3 spans 17 amino acids. The CDR3 DNA reads as TGTGCCAGCAGCCAATCGTCTAGCGGGGGGGCCCTGGAGACCCAGTACTTC. Its protein is CASSQSSSGGALETQYF.

This clonotype was seen a handful of times. The chain employs TRBV28 and TRBJ2-5, with TRBD2 matching over 14 bases. The better agreement between TRBJ2-7 and the DNA end casts doubt on the J call. Germline CDR1 reads MDHEN; CDR2 reads SYDVKM. The CDR3 runs to 17 residues. CDR3 sequence reads: CASSVSTSGRASYEQYF. The CDR3 DNA reads TGTGCCAGCAGTGTATCGACTAGCGGGAGGGCCAGCTACGAGCAGTACTTC.

V usage is TRBV6-5 and J usage is TRBJ2-4, with a possible D match to TRBD2 (5 bases). With 1 base removed from V and 3 bases from J, the gap between germline ends came to 16 bases. The V gene's germline CDR1 is MNHEY and CDR2 SVGAGI. CDR3 length equals 17 residues. CDR3 sequence: CASSYWSGGLGKNIQYF. The CDR3 coding sequence is TGTGCCAGCAGTTACTGGAGTGGCGGGTTGGGCAAAAACATTCAGTACTTC.

This clonotype was seen more than once but under ten times. This chain connects TRBV7-9 to TRBJ1-3; no clear D. Trimming shortened V by 6 bases and J by 0 bases, and 15 bases separated the two germline ends. The germline V gene encodes CDR1 SEHNR and CDR2 FQNEAQ (reference sequence). CDR3 length: 16 residues. The CDR3 region is CASRRVRGLSGNTIYF. The CDR3 DNA reads TGTGCCAGCAGAAGAGTACGAGGGCTCTCTGGAAACACCATATATTTT.

This chain links TRBV4-1 with TRBJ1-4; TRBD1 aligns across 7 bases. Germline loops: CDR1 MGHRA, CDR2 YSYEKL. The CDR3 is made up of 16 amino acids. J gave up 0 bases and V 0 bases, and 1 base lay outside the gene matches. This CDR3 is CASSQDQGATNEKLFF. The CDR3 DNA reads as TGCGCCAGCAGCCAAGATCAGGGGGCAACTAATGAAAAACTGTTTTTT.

This clonotype was found a few times. This chain connects TRBV20-1 to TRBJ2-5; TRBD2 matches at 10 bases. The J call is uncertain, as TRBJ2-1 better fits the DNA end. The CDR3 runs 14 residues. Germline CDR1 reads DFQATT; CDR2 reads SNEGSKA (reference sequence). Written as DNA, the CDR3 is TGCAGTGCCGAGACTAGCGGGCTGTACAATGAGCAGTTCTTC. Its protein product is CSAETSGLYNEQFF.

The genes are TRBV5-5 and TRBJ1-5, with 9 bases lining up with TRBD1. V dropped 2 bases and J dropped 6; count of bases not matched to a gene: 3. Germline V gene lookup returns CDR1 SGHKS and CDR2 YYEKEE (reference sequence). This CDR3 has 14 residues. The CDR3 region is CASSLGTGIQPQHF. CDR3 coding DNA: TGTGCCAGCAGCTTAGGGACAGGGATTCAGCCCCAGCATTTT. Full variable domain (missing parts from reference TRBV5-5 and TRBJ1-5): DAGVTQSPTHLIKTRGQQVTLRCSPISGHKSVSWYQQVLGQGPQFIFQYYEKEERGRGNFPDRFSARQFPNYSSELNVNALLLGDSALYLCASSLGTGIQPQHFGDGTRLSIL.

The sample holds a few counts of this clonotype. The chain recombines TRBV6-2 or TRBV6-3 with TRBJ2-3; D gene unclear. V lost 1 base to trimming and J lost 8 bases, with 10 bases between them. The CDR3 sequence is 13 residues long. Germline CDR1 reads MNHEY; CDR2 reads SVGEGT. The CDR3 sequence is CASSYYASATQYF. DNA for the CDR3: TGTGCCAGCAGTTACTACGCCAGCGCTACGCAGTATTTT.

This chain connects TRBV7-6 to TRBJ1-1; the D gene is possibly TRBD1 (6 bases). CDR1 is SGHVS and CDR2 is FNYEAQ in the germline V gene. The ends were cut back, 5 bases at V and 5 bases at J, with 18 bases in the middle. The CDR3 is 15 residues long. The CDR3 sequence: CASSLLTGKNTEAFF. The CDR3 coding sequence is TGTGCCAGCAGCCTACTTACAGGGAAAAATACTGAAGCTTTCTTT.

This clonotype came up a few times. This chain joins TRBV28 and TRBJ1-5, with 7 bases identical to TRBD1. The CDR3 spans 15 residues. The V and J ends lost 5 bases and 2 bases, in that order; junction bases with no gene match: 6. Germline CDR1 and CDR2: MDHEN and SYDVKM. This CDR3 is CASSQQGMGNQPQHF. The CDR3 region has the DNA TGTGCCAGCAGTCAACAGGGGATGGGCAATCAGCCCCAGCATTTT.

This clonotype was picked up a small number of times. The CDR3 region is CASSLVRNPQETQYF. Written as DNA, the CDR3 is TGTGCCAGCAGCTTAGTCAGAAACCCTCAGGAGACCCAGTACTTC. This rearrangement joins TRBV7-2 to TRBJ2-5, with D hard to call. The CDR3 consists of 15 residues. Trimming removed 1 base at V and 5 bases at J, with 14 bases between. The germline V gene has CDR1 SGHTA and CDR2 FQGNSA.